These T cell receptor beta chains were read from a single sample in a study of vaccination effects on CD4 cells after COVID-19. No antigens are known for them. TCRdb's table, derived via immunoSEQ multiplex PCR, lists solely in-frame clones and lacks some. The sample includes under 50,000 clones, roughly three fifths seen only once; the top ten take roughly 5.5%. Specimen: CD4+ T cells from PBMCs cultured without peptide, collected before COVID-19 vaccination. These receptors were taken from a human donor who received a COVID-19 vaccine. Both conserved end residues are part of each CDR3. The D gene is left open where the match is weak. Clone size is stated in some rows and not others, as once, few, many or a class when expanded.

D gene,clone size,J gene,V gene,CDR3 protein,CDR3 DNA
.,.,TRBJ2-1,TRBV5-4,CASSLTGHEQFF,TGTGCCAGCAGCTTGACAGGACATGAGCAGTTCTTC
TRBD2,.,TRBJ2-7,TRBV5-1,CASSLDLSGIYEQYF,TGCGCCAGCAGCTTGGATCTTAGCGGGATCTACGAGCAGTACTTC
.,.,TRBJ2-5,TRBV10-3,CAISESPGVQETQYF,TGTGCCATCAGTGAGTCTCCAGGGGTACAAGAGACCCAGTACTTC
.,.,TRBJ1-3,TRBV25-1,CASKGGGNTIYF,TGTGCCAGCAAAGGAGGGGGAAACACCATATATTTT
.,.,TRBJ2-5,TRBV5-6,CASSLDVATRETQYF,TGTGCCAGCAGCTTGGACGTAGCCACGCGGGAGACCCAGTACTTC
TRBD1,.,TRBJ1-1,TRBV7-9,CASSRQGSTEAFF,TGTGCCAGCAGCCGACAGGGAAGTACTGAAGCTTTCTTT
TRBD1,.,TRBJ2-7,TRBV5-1,CASSTGTGSYEQYF,TGCGCCAGCAGCACCGGGACAGGTAGCTACGAGCAGTACTTC
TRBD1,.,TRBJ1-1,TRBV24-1,CATSDSGGEAFF,TGTGCCACCAGTGATTCAGGGGGTGAAGCTTTCTTT
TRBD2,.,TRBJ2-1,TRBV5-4,CASSLDGRALGEQFF,TGTGCCAGCAGCTTGGACGGGAGGGCCCTCGGTGAGCAGTTCTTC
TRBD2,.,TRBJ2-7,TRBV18,CASSRPGLDYEQYF,TGTGCCAGCTCACGACCGGGACTAGACTACGAGCAGTACTTC
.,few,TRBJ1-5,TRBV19,CASSAKWGERQPQHF,TGTGCCAGTAGTGCGAAGTGGGGGGAGAGGCAGCCCCAGCATTTT
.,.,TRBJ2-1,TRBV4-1,CASSPPGNEQFF,TGCGCCAGCAGCCCCCCAGGGAATGAGCAGTTCTTC
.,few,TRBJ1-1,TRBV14,CASSQEGETLLDTEAFF,TGTGCCAGCAGCCAAGAGGGGGAAACACTCCTAGACACTGAAGCTTTCTTT
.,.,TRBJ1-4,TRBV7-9,CASSTLGGANEKLFF,TGTGCCAGCAGCACCCTCGGGGGGGCTAATGAAAAACTGTTTTTT
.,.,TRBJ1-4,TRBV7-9,CATGRDEKLFF,TGTGCAACCGGGCGGGATGAAAAACTGTTTTTT
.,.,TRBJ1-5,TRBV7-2,CASSLVVKTGPQHF,TGTGCCAGCAGCTTAGTGGTTAAGACGGGGCCCCAGCATTTT
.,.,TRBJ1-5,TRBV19,CASSIVTVVPQPQHF,TGTGCCAGTAGTATAGTAACAGTAGTTCCTCAGCCCCAGCATTTT
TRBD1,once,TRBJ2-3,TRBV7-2,CASSLVQGADTQYF,TGTGCCAGCAGCTTAGTCCAGGGGGCAGATACGCAGTATTTT
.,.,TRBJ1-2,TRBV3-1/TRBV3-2,CASSQLGARGYTF,TGTGCCAGCAGCCAACTTGGGGCGCGGGGCTACACCTTC
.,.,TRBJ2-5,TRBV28,CASKARGETQYF,TGTGCCAGCAAAGCAAGGGGGGAGACCCAGTACTTC
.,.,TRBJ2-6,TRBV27,CASSSPRGSGANVLTF,TGTGCCAGCAGTTCTCCCAGGGGATCAGGGGCCAACGTCCTGACTTTC
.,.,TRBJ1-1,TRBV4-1,CASSRTGGGTEAFF,TGCGCCAGCAGCCGCACAGGCGGAGGGACTGAAGCTTTCTTT
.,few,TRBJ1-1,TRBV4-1,CASSPNPAKGGNTEAFF,TGCGCCAGCAGCCCCAACCCGGCGAAGGGAGGGAACACTGAAGCTTTCTTT
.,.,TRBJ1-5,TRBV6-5,CASSHDALIVPQHF,TGTGCCAGCAGTCACGACGCCCTGATTGTGCCCCAGCATTTT
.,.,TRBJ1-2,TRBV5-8,CASSLPRAFNYGYTF,TGTGCCAGCAGCTTACCCAGGGCCTTTAACTATGGCTACACCTTC
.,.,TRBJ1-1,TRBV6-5,CASSWRGLNTEAFF,TGTGCCAGCAGTTGGAGGGGACTGAACACTGAAGCTTTCTTT
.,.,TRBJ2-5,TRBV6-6,CASSSGGGTTQYF,TGTGCCAGCAGTTCTGGTGGGGGGACGACCCAGTACTTC
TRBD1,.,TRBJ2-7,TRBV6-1,CASSASQGATVSYEQYF,TGTGCCAGCAGTGCTTCACAGGGGGCTACCGTGTCCTACGAGCAGTACTTC
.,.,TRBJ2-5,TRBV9,CASRKGEIEETQYF,TGTGCCAGCAGGAAGGGGGAAATCGAGGAGACCCAGTACTTC
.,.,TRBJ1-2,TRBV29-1,CSVVPGVGYGYTF,TGCAGCGTTGTCCCTGGGGTGGGGTATGGCTACACCTTC
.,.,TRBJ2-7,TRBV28,CASSLLAAYEQYF,TGTGCCAGCAGTTTATTGGCGGCCTACGAGCAGTACTTC
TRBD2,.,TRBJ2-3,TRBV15,CATSLSGGTDTQYF,TGTGCCACCAGCCTAAGCGGGGGCACAGATACGCAGTATTTT
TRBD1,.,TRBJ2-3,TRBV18,CASSLGTAPDTQYF,TGTGCCAGCTCCTTAGGGACAGCCCCCGATACGCAGTATTTT
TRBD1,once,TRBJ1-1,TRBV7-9,CASRPRQGQNTEAFF,TGTGCCAGCCGACCCCGACAGGGCCAGAACACTGAAGCTTTCTTT
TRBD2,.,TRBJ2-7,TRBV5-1,CASSLDTSGPYEQYF,TGCGCCAGCAGCTTGGATACTAGCGGACCCTACGAGCAGTACTTC
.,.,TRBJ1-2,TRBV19,CASSIGIEVNGYTF,TGTGCCAGTAGTATCGGGATCGAGGTAAATGGCTACACCTTC